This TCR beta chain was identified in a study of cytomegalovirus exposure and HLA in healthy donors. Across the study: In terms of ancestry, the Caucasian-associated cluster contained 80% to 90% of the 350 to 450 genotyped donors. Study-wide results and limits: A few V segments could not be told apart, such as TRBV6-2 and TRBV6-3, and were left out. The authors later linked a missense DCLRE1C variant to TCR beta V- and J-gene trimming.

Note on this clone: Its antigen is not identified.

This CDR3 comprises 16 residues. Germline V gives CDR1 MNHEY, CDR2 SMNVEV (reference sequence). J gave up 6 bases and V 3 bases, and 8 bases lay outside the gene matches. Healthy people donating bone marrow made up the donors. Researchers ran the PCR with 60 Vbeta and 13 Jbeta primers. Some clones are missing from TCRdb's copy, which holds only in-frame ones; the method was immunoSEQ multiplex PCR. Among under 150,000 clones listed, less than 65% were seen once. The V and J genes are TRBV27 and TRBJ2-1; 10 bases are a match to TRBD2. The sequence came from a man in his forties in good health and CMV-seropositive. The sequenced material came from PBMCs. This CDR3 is CASSFRLAGLVNEQFF. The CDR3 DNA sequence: TGTGCCAGCAGTTTTCGACTAGCGGGCCTTGTCAATGAGCAGTTCTTC.